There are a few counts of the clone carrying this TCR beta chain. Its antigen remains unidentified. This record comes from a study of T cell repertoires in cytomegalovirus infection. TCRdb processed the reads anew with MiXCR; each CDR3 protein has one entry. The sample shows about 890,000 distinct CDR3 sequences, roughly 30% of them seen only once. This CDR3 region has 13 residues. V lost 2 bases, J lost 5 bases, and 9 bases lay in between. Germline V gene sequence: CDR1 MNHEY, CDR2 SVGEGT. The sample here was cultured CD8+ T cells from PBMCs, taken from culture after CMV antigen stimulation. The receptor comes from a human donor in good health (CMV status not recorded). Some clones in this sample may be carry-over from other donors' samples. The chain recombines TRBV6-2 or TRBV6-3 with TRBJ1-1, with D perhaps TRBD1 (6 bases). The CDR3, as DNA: TGTGCCAGCAGTTACGCACAGGGTACTGAAGCTTTCTTT. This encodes CASSYAQGTEAFF.